The 8 T cell receptor beta chains given below trace back to one sample, sequenced in a study of PD-L1 blockade in urothelial cancer. Here immunoSEQ multiplex PCR was the method, and the copy in TCRdb shows in-frame clones only, minus some. The sample shows about 110,000 clones, under 85% of them seen only once. The source material was PBMCs, sampled around atezolizumab (anti-PD-L1) treatment. These receptor sequences come from a man aged 50 or older with urothelial cancer.

This rearrangement joins TRBV28 to TRBJ2-7; 11 bases fit TRBD2. Per germline, CDR1 MDHEN and CDR2 SYDVKM. CDR3 length equals 14 residues. With 6 bases clipped from V and 2 bases from J, the junction kept 3 bases outside the gene matches. CDR3: CASRTSGDTYEQYF. CDR3 DNA sequence: TGTGCCAGCAGGACTAGCGGGGACACCTACGAGCAGTACTTC.

The rearrangement joins TRBV9 to TRBJ2-1; D may be TRBD1 (6 bases). Trimming removed 3 bases at V and 5 bases at J, with 18 bases between. CDR1 is SGDLS and CDR2 is YYNGEE in the germline V gene. This CDR3 region has 16 residues. The CDR3, as DNA: TGTGCCAGCAGCGCCGTCCTAGGTGGGGGCCACAATGAGCAGTTCTTC. The encoded protein is CASSAVLGGGHNEQFF.

The V and J genes are TRBV6-5 and TRBJ1-1; maybe TRBD1 (5 bases). V was clipped by 5 bases and J by 1 base, with 8 bases between them. The CDR3 runs 13 residues. Germline CDR1 is MNHEY and CDR2 is SVGAGI. The DNA of the CDR3 is TGTGCCAGCAGTCGACAGCAGAACACTGAAGCTTTCTTT. It encodes CASSRQQNTEAFF.

CDR3 region: CASSLGQGGNTIYF. The CDR3 bases are TGCGCCAGCAGCTTGGGACAGGGGGGAAACACCATATATTTT. The gene calls are TRBV5-1 and TRBJ1-3, with 8 bases matching TRBD1. With 0 bases clipped from V and 4 bases from J, the junction kept 0 bases outside the gene matches. The CDR3 extends over 14 amino acids. The germline V gene has CDR1 SGHRS and CDR2 YFSETQ.

A few counts support this clone. The J gene is TRBJ2-7, the V gene TRBV7-2; D is unclear. Germline V gives CDR1 SGHTA, CDR2 FQGNSA. V gave up 5 bases and J gave up 6 bases, with 11 bases separating them. The CDR3 is 12 residues long. The CDR3 nucleotides are TGTGCCAGCAGCGTGTCTGCCGGCGAGCAGTACTTC. Its translation: CASSVSAGEQYF.

This CDR3 is CASSLWTAAGYQPQHF. CDR3 DNA sequence: TGTGCCAGCAGTTTGTGGACAGCGGCCGGGTATCAGCCCCAGCATTTT. The gene calls are TRBV28 and TRBJ1-5; a weak D match, TRBD1 (6 bases). Per the germline V gene, CDR1 is MDHEN and CDR2 is SYDVKM. The germline V and J ends were trimmed by 3 bases and 5 bases, with 17 bases remaining between them. The CDR3 contains 16 residues. The full variable domain, completed using reference TRBV28 and TRBJ1-5, is DVKVTQSSRYLVKRTGEKVFLECVQDMDHENMFWYRQDPGLGLRLIYFSYDVKMKEKGDIPEGYSVSREKKERFSLILESASTNQTSMYLCASSLWTAAGYQPQHFGDGTRLSIL.

The V call is TRBV28, the J call TRBJ2-1; a weak D match, TRBD2 (5 bases). The V gene's germline CDR1 is MDHEN and CDR2 SYDVKM. The germline V and J ends were trimmed by 9 bases and 7 bases, with 16 bases remaining between them. This CDR3 is built from 13 residues. The CDR3 loop reads CASEAGRVNEQFF. The CDR3, as DNA: TGTGCCAGTGAGGCGGGTCGGGTAAATGAGCAGTTCTTC.

The chain links TRBV30 to TRBJ1-1, with TRBD1 as a possible D gene (5 bases). The CDR3 contains 16 residues. CDR1 is GTSNPN, CDR2 SVGIG, per germline (reference sequence). Trimming pared 5 bases from V and 4 bases from J, leaving 23 bases between. CDR3 in DNA: TGTGCCTGGCAGAGCGGGTTTGGGGCATTGGGCACTGAAGCTTTCTTT. This translates into CAWQSGFGALGTEAFF.